The subject of this entry is one T cell receptor beta chain. The antigen remains undetermined. The germline gives CDR1 MNHEY, CDR2 SVGAGI. The CDR3 covers 14 residues. V dropped 7 bases and J dropped 7 bases, with 19 bases sitting between them. The sample originates from a study of OX40 agonist ivuxolimab in advanced cancers. For the study at large: Ivuxolimab, which is an agonistic anti-OX40 (CD134) antibody, was administered to the patients. Overall study findings and caveats: The study observed clonal expansion of CD4+ and CD8+ blood T cells by week 6 at 0.1 to 3.0 mg/kg.

Samples were taken at baseline and on day 1 of cycles 4 and 7. Libraries were prepared by immunoSEQ multiplex PCR; TCRdb keeps only in-frame clonotypes and omits some of them. The table includes 30,000 to 40,000 clones, around 85% detected once. This sequence was found in an adult with an advanced solid tumor such as melanoma, head and neck, liver or kidney cancer. The V gene is TRBV6-5, the J gene TRBJ1-2; D is unclear. The sequenced sample was CD4+ or CD8+ T cells sorted from blood, obtained in a trial of the OX40 agonist ivuxolimab. The DNA for the CDR3 is TGTGCCAGCACCTCAGGCCGCTCGACGGGTGGCTACACCTTC. Its protein is CASTSGRSTGGYTF.